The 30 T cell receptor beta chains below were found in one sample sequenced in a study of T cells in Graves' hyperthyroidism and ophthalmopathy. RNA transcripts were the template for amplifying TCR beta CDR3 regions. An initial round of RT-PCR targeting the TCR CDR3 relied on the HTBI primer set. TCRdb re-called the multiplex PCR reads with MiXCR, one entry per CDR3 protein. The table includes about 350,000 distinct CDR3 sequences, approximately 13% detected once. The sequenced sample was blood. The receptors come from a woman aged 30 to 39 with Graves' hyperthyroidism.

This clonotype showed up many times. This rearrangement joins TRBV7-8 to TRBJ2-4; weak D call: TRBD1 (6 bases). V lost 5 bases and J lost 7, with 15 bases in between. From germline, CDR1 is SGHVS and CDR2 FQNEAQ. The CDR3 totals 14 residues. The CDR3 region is CASSPPGQGNIQYF. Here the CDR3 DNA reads TGTGCCAGCAGCCCCCCCGGGCAGGGGAACATTCAGTACTTC.

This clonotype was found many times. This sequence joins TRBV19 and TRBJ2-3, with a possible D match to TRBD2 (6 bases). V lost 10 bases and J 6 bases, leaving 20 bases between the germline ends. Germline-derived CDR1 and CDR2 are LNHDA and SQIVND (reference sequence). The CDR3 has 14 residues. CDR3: CATSGDARSDTQYF. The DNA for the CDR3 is TGTGCCACCTCGGGAGACGCACGTTCGGATACGCAGTATTTT.

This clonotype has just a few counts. CDR3 nucleotide sequence: TGTGCCAGCATGGGGGTTCCGGCGAATGTCGGGGAGCTGTTTTTT. Protein product: CASMGVPANVGELFF. The V and J genes are TRBV6-1 and TRBJ2-2; D is possibly TRBD1 or TRBD2 (5 bases each). The CDR3 consists of 15 residues. CDR1 is MNHNS and CDR2 is SASEGT in the germline V gene. V was pared by 7 bases and J by 7 bases, with 19 bases between.

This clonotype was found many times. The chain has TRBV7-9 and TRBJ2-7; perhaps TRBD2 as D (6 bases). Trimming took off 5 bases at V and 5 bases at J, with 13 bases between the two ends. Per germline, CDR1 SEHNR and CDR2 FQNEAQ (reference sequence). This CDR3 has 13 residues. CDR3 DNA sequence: TGTGCCAGCAGCGTGGGACTCGGGAACGAGCAGTACTTC. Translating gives CASSVGLGNEQYF.

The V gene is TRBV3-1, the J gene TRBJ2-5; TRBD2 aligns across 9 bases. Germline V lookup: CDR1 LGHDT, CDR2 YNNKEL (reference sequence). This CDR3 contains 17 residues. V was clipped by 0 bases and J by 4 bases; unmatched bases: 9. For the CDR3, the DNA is TGTGCCAGCAGCCAAGATCACGGTAGCGGGAGCGGAGAGACCCAGTACTTC. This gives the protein CASSQDHGSGSGETQYF.

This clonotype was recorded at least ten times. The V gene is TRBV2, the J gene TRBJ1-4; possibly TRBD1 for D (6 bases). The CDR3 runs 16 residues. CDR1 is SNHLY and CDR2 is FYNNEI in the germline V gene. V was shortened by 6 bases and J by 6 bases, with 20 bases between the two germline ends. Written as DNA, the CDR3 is TGTGCCAGCAGCCCCTATAAACAGGGATTTTATGAAAAACTGTTTTTT. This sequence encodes CASSPYKQGFYEKLFF.

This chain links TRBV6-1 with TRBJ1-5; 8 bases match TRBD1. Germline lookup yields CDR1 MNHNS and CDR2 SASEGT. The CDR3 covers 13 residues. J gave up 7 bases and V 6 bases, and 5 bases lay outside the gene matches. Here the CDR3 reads CASSPTGVQPQHF. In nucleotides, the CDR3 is TGTGCCAGCAGCCCGACAGGGGTGCAGCCCCAGCATTTT.

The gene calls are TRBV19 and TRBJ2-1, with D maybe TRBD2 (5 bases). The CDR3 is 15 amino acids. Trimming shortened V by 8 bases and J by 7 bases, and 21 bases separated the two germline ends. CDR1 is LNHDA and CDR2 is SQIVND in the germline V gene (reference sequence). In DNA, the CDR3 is TGTGCCAGTGATGGAGGCTCCGGGTCCTTAAATGAGCAGTTCTTC. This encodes CASDGGSGSLNEQFF.

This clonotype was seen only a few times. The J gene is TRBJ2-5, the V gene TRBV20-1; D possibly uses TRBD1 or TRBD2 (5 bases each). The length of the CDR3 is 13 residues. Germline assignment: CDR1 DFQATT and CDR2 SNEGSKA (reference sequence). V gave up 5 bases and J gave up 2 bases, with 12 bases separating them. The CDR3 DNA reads TGCAGTGCTTGGGACGCCCCACAAGAGACCCAGTACTTC. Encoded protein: CSAWDAPQETQYF.

The CDR3 region has the DNA TGTGCCAGCAGCTTAGTACTCTCGGATACGCAGTATTTT. This encodes CASSLVLSDTQYF. The chain links TRBV7-9 to TRBJ2-3; D gene uncertain. Trimming cost V 1 base and J 6 bases, with 8 bases left between them. Germline assignment: CDR1 SEHNR and CDR2 FQNEAQ (reference sequence). The CDR3 covers 13 residues.

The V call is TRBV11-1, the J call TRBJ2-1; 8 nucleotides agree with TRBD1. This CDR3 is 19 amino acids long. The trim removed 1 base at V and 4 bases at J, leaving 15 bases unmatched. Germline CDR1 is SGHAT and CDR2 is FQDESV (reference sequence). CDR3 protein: CASSLGDRFLPSAYNEQFF. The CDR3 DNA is TGTGCCAGCAGCTTAGGGGACAGGTTCCTTCCTTCCGCGTACAATGAGCAGTTCTTC.

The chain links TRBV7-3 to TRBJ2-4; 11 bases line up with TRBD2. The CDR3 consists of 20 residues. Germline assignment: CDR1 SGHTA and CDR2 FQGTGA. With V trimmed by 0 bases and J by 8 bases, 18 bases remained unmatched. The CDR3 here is CASSLTDPQTSGTGDDIQYF. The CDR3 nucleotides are TGTGCCAGCAGCTTAACTGACCCCCAGACTAGCGGGACCGGGGACGACATTCAGTACTTC.

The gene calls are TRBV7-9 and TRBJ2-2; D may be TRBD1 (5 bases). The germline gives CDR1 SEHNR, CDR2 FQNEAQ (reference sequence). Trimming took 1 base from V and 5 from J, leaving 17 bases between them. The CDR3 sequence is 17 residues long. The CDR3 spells CASSLESQGPRTGELFF. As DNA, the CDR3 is TGTGCCAGCAGCTTAGAGAGTCAGGGCCCACGGACCGGGGAGCTGTTTTTT. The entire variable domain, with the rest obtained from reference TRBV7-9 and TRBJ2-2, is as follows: DTGVSQNPRHKITKRGQNVTFRCDPISEHNRLYWYRQTLGQGPEFLTYFQNEAQLEKSRLLSDRFSAERPKGSFSTLEIQRTEQGDSAMYLCASSLESQGPRTGELFFGEGSRLTVL.

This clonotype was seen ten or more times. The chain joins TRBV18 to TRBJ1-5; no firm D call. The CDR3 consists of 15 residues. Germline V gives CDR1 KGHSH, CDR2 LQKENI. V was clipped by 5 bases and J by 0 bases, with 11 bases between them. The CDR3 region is CASSGSANSNQPQHF. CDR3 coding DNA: TGTGCCAGCTCAGGTTCGGCTAATAGCAATCAGCCCCAGCATTTT.

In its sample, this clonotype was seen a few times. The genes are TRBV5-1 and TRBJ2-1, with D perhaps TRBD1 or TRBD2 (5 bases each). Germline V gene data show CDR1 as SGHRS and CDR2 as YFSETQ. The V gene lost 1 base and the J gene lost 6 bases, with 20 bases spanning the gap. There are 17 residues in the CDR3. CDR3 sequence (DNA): TGCGCCAGCAGCTTGCTCACGGGGACGCTTGGTGGCAATGAGCAGTTCTTC. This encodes CASSLLTGTLGGNEQFF.

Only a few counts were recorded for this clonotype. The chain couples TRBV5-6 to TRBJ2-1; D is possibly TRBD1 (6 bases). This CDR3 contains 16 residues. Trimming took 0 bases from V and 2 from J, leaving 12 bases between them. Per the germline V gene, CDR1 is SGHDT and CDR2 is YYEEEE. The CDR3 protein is CASSLEPGDTYNEQFF. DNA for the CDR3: TGTGCCAGCAGCTTGGAGCCAGGGGATACCTACAATGAGCAGTTCTTC.

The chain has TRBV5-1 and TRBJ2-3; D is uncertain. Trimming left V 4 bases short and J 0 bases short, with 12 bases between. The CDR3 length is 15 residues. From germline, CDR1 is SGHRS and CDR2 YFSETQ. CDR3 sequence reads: CASSEDRTSTDTQYF. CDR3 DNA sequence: TGCGCCAGCAGCGAGGACCGTACCAGCACAGATACGCAGTATTTT.

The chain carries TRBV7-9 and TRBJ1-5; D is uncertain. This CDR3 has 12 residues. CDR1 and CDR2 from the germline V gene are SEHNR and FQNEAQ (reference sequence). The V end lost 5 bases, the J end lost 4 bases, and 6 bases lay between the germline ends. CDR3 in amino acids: CASSVNNQPQHF. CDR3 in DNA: TGTGCCAGCAGCGTAAATAATCAGCCCCAGCATTTT.

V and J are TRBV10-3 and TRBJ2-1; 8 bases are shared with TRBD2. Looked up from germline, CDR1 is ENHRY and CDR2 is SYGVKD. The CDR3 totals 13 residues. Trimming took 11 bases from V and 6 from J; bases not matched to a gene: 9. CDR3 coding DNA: TGTGCCGCCGTTAGCGGGACGGGCAATGAGCAGTTCTTC. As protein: CAAVSGTGNEQFF.

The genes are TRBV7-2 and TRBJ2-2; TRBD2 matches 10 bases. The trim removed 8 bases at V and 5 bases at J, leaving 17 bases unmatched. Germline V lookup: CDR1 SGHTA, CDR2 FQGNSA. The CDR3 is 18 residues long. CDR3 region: CASRYARLAGVRTGELFF. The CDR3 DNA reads TGTGCCAGCCGTTATGCTCGTCTAGCGGGAGTTAGGACCGGGGAGCTGTTTTTT.

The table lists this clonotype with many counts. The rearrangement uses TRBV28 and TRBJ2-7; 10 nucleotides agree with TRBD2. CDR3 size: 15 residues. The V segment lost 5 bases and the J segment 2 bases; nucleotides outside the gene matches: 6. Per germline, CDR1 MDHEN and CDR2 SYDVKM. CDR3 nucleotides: TGTGCCAGCAGTCCCGGGACTAGCGTCCCCTACGAGCAGTACTTC. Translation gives CASSPGTSVPYEQYF.

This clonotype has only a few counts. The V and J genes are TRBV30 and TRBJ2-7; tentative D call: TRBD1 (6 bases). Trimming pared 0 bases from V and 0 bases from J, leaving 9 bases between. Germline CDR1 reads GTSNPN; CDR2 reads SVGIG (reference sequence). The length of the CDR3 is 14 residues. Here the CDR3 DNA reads TGTGCCTGGAGTGTACAGGGATACTCCTACGAGCAGTACTTC. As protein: CAWSVQGYSYEQYF.

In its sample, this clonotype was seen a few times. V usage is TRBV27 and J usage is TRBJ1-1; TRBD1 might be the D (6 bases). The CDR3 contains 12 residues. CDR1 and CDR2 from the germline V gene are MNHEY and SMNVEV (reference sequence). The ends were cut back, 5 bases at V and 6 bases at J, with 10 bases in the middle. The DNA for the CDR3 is TGTGCCAGCAGTGTCTCAGGGGCTGAAGCTTTCTTT. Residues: CASSVSGAEAFF.

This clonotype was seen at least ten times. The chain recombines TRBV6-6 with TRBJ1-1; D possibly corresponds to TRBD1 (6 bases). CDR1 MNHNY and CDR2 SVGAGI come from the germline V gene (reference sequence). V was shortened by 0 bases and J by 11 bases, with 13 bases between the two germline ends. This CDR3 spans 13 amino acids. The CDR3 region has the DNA TGTGCCAGCAGTTACTCGAGGGGGAGATTGGCTTTCTTT. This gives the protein CASSYSRGRLAFF.

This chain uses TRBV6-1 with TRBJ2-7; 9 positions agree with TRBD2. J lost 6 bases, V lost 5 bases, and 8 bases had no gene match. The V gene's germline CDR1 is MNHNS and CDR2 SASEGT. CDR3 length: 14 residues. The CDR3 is CASSKGLAVVEQYF. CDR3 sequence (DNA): TGTGCCAGCAGTAAGGGACTAGCCGTTGTCGAGCAGTACTTC.

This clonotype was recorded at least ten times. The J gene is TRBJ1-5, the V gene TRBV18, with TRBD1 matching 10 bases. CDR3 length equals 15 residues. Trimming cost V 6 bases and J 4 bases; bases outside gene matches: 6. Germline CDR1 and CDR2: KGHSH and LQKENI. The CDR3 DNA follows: TGTGCCAGCTCGCAGACAGGGGGCGGGAATCAGCCCCAGCATTTT. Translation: CASSQTGGGNQPQHF.

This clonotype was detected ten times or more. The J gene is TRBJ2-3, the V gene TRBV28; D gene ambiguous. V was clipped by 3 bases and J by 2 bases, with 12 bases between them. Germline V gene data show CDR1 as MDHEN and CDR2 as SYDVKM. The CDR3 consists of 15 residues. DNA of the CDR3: TGTGCCAGCAGTTTTCCGAGCGAGCTCACAGATACGCAGTATTTT. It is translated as CASSFPSELTDTQYF.

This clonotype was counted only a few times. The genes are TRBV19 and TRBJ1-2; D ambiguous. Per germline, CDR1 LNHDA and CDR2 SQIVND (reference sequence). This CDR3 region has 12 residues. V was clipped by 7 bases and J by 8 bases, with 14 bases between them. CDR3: CASTKNGRGYTF. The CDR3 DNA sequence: TGTGCCAGTACCAAGAATGGGAGAGGCTACACCTTC.

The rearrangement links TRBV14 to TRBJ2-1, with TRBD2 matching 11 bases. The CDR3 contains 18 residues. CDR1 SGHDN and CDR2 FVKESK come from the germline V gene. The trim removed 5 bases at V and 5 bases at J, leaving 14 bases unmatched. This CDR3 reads CASSISSGRPFYHNEQFF. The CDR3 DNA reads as TGTGCCAGCAGCATCTCTAGCGGGAGGCCCTTCTACCACAATGAGCAGTTCTTC.

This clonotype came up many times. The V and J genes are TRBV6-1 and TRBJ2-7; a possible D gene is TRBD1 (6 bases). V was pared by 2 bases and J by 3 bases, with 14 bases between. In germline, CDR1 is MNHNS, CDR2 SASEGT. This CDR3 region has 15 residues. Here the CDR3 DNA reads TGTGCCAGCAGTGAACTCTACCGGACAGACTACGAGCAGTACTTC. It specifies CASSELYRTDYEQYF.